Listed below are T cell receptor beta chains from one sample, sequenced in a study of T-cell reconstitution after alpha-beta-depleted transplantation in children. TCRdb recomputed calls from the PCR reads with MiXCR, one row per CDR3 protein. The data contain fewer than 400,000 distinct CDR3 sequences, about a fifth of them singletons. The source was PBMCs from the stem cell graft donor, collected from the stem cell graft. These receptors were taken from a human donor who donated a stem cell graft to a child with acute myeloid leukemia. Both conserved end residues are part of each CDR3. The D gene is left open where the match is weak. Clone size is stated in some rows and not others, as once, few, many or a class when expanded.

clone_size: NA
v_call: TRBV5-1
d_call: TRBD1
j_call: TRBJ2-7
cdr3_aa: CASSTVTGGTSYEQYF
cdr3_nt: TGCGCCAGCAGCACCGTGACAGGGGGAACCTCCTACGAGCAGTACTTC

clone_size: NA
v_call: TRBV29-1
d_call: TRBD1
j_call: TRBJ2-2
cdr3_aa: CSVGQGNTGELFF
cdr3_nt: TGCAGCGTTGGACAGGGGAACACCGGGGAGCTGTTTTTT

clone_size: few
v_call: TRBV4-1
d_call: TRBD2
j_call: TRBJ2-1
cdr3_aa: CASSPGTSGFSYNEQFF
cdr3_nt: TGCGCCAGCAGCCCAGGGACTAGCGGGTTCTCCTACAATGAGCAGTTCTTC

clone_size: medium-sized
v_call: TRBV20-1
d_call: NA
j_call: TRBJ2-2
cdr3_aa: CSARATGELFF
cdr3_nt: TGCAGTGCTAGAGCCACCGGGGAGCTGTTTTTT

clone_size: NA
v_call: TRBV6-1
d_call: NA
j_call: TRBJ2-2
cdr3_aa: CASSRGYDTGELFF
cdr3_nt: TGTGCCAGCAGTCGGGGCTATGACACCGGGGAGCTGTTTTTT

clone_size: many
v_call: TRBV4-2
d_call: NA
j_call: TRBJ1-1
cdr3_aa: CASSHVRENTEAFF
cdr3_nt: TGTGCCAGCAGCCACGTCAGAGAGAACACTGAAGCTTTCTTT

clone_size: NA
v_call: TRBV7-9
d_call: NA
j_call: TRBJ2-6
cdr3_aa: CASSPPIGSVGANVLTF
cdr3_nt: TGTGCCAGCAGCCCCCCGATAGGGTCTGTTGGGGCCAACGTCCTGACTTTC

clone_size: few
v_call: TRBV20-1
d_call: TRBD1
j_call: TRBJ1-1
cdr3_aa: CSASPGSGGEAFF
cdr3_nt: TGCAGTGCTTCCCCCGGGTCAGGGGGCGAAGCTTTCTTT

clone_size: NA
v_call: TRBV20-1
d_call: NA
j_call: TRBJ2-3
cdr3_aa: CSARGGAGFSADTQYF
cdr3_nt: TGCAGTGCTAGAGGGGGGGCGGGATTTTCCGCAGATACGCAGTATTTT

clone_size: NA
v_call: TRBV5-1
d_call: NA
j_call: TRBJ2-7
cdr3_aa: CASSLDDTLYEQYF
cdr3_nt: TGCGCCAGCAGCTTGGACGACACTCTCTACGAGCAGTACTTC

clone_size: NA
v_call: TRBV6-2/TRBV6-3
d_call: NA
j_call: TRBJ2-5
cdr3_aa: CASSYHAQETQYF
cdr3_nt: TGTGCCAGCAGTTACCACGCCCAAGAGACCCAGTACTTC

clone_size: NA
v_call: TRBV4-1
d_call: NA
j_call: TRBJ2-7
cdr3_aa: CASSPGTNEQYF
cdr3_nt: TGCGCCAGCAGCCCCGGGACAAACGAGCAGTACTTC

clone_size: few
v_call: TRBV7-3
d_call: NA
j_call: TRBJ2-1
cdr3_aa: CASSLSSGTYNEQFF
cdr3_nt: TGTGCCAGCAGCTTGTCGAGCGGGACATACAATGAGCAGTTCTTC

clone_size: NA
v_call: TRBV4-2
d_call: TRBD1
j_call: TRBJ2-1
cdr3_aa: CASSQQGVFSYNEQFF
cdr3_nt: TGTGCCAGCAGCCAACAGGGGGTTTTCTCCTACAATGAGCAGTTCTTC

clone_size: NA
v_call: TRBV12-3/TRBV12-4
d_call: TRBD2
j_call: TRBJ2-1
cdr3_aa: CASSPGRAPTNEQFF
cdr3_nt: TGTGCCAGCAGCCCCGGGAGGGCCCCTACCAATGAGCAGTTCTTC

clone_size: many
v_call: TRBV9
d_call: NA
j_call: TRBJ1-2
cdr3_aa: CASSDGENYGYTF
cdr3_nt: TGTGCCAGCAGCGACGGAGAAAACTATGGCTACACCTTC

clone_size: NA
v_call: TRBV7-8
d_call: TRBD2
j_call: TRBJ2-7
cdr3_aa: CASSRPSGRVSYEQYF
cdr3_nt: TGTGCCAGCAGCCGACCGAGCGGGAGGGTTTCCTACGAGCAGTACTTC

clone_size: few
v_call: TRBV6-1
d_call: TRBD2
j_call: TRBJ2-1
cdr3_aa: CASSPSRQTSGRYNEQFF
cdr3_nt: TGTGCCAGCAGCCCTAGCCGACAGACTAGCGGGAGGTACAATGAGCAGTTCTTC

clone_size: few
v_call: TRBV9
d_call: NA
j_call: TRBJ2-7
cdr3_aa: CASSVGSSLYEQYF
cdr3_nt: TGTGCCAGCAGCGTAGGTAGCAGCCTATACGAGCAGTACTTC

clone_size: many
v_call: TRBV20-1
d_call: TRBD2
j_call: TRBJ2-7
cdr3_aa: CSASRRSGLDSYEQYF
cdr3_nt: TGCAGTGCTAGCAGGCGGTCGGGACTAGATTCCTACGAGCAGTACTTC

clone_size: many
v_call: TRBV5-6
d_call: TRBD1
j_call: TRBJ2-7
cdr3_aa: CASSPGQGVYEQYF
cdr3_nt: TGTGCCAGCAGCCCGGGACAGGGCGTCTACGAGCAGTACTTC

clone_size: many
v_call: TRBV20-1
d_call: TRBD2
j_call: TRBJ2-7
cdr3_aa: CSPTSGGAYEQYF
cdr3_nt: TGCAGTCCTACAAGCGGGGGGGCCTACGAGCAGTACTTC

clone_size: NA
v_call: TRBV10-2
d_call: NA
j_call: TRBJ2-2
cdr3_aa: CASSPARTAGELFF
cdr3_nt: TGCGCCAGCAGCCCCGCGAGGACGGCCGGGGAGCTGTTTTTT

clone_size: many
v_call: TRBV10-3
d_call: NA
j_call: TRBJ2-7
cdr3_aa: CAISVELSYEQYF
cdr3_nt: TGTGCCATCAGTGTCGAACTTTCTTACGAGCAGTACTTC

clone_size: NA
v_call: TRBV12-3/TRBV12-4
d_call: TRBD2
j_call: TRBJ2-5
cdr3_aa: CASSLAFLPSGQETQYF
cdr3_nt: TGTGCCAGCAGTTTAGCCTTTTTGCCTAGCGGCCAAGAGACCCAGTACTTC

clone_size: few
v_call: TRBV9
d_call: NA
j_call: TRBJ1-4
cdr3_aa: CASSVGGSGTNEKLFF
cdr3_nt: TGTGCCAGCAGCGTGGGAGGGAGCGGCACTAATGAAAAACTGTTTTTT

clone_size: many
v_call: TRBV20-1
d_call: TRBD2
j_call: TRBJ2-3
cdr3_aa: CSAELAGGADTQYF
cdr3_nt: TGCAGTGCAGAACTAGCGGGAGGGGCAGATACGCAGTATTTT

clone_size: few
v_call: TRBV27
d_call: TRBD1
j_call: TRBJ2-5
cdr3_aa: CASSFRQGETQYF
cdr3_nt: TGTGCCAGCAGTTTTCGACAGGGTGAGACCCAGTACTTC

clone_size: NA
v_call: TRBV29-1
d_call: TRBD2
j_call: TRBJ2-2
cdr3_aa: CSVEGELAGANTGELFF
cdr3_nt: TGCAGCGTTGAGGGGGAACTAGCGGGAGCGAACACCGGGGAGCTGTTTTTT

clone_size: many
v_call: TRBV29-1
d_call: NA
j_call: TRBJ1-3
cdr3_aa: CSVAESSGNTIYF
cdr3_nt: TGCAGCGTTGCGGAAAGCTCTGGAAACACCATATATTTT